Listed here are 28 T cell receptor beta chains from one sample, sequenced in a study of Graves' ophthalmopathy and Graves' hyperthyroidism. From RNA, the CDR3 regions of TCR beta chains were amplified and sequenced. The first-round RT-PCR employed HTBI primers together with the Qiagen OneStep RT-PCR kit. A multiplex PCR was then performed as the second round. MiXCR, applied by TCRdb to the multiplex PCR reads, yields one record per CDR3 protein. The sample records 450,000 to 600,000 distinct CDR3 sequences, 39% being singletons. Material for sequencing was peripheral blood or thyroid tissue (not recorded which). The origin of the receptors is an adult man with Graves' hyperthyroidism.

The chain employs TRBV20-1 and TRBJ2-7; 13 nucleotides line up with TRBD2. The CDR3 length is 18 residues. Germline V gene lookup returns CDR1 DFQATT and CDR2 SNEGSKA (reference sequence). J gave up 3 bases and V 0 bases, and 11 bases lay outside the gene matches. In nucleotides, the CDR3 is TGCAGTGCTAGAGATGGATCGGGGACTAGCGGGGAGGGCTACGAGCAGTACTTC. It translates to CSARDGSGTSGEGYEQYF.

The DNA for the CDR3 is TGTGCCAGCAGCGGGGACTCCCAGAGCTCTGGAAACACCATATATTTT. Translating gives CASSGDSQSSGNTIYF. This chain links TRBV5-5 with TRBJ1-3; the D gene is possibly TRBD1 (5 bases). Germline assignment: CDR1 SGHKS and CDR2 YYEKEE (reference sequence). V was cut by 4 bases and J by 0 bases, with 14 bases left in between. This CDR3 spans 16 amino acids.

This clonotype was observed at least ten times. The rearrangement links TRBV20-1 to TRBJ2-7, with 8 bases identical to TRBD2. Germline loops: CDR1 DFQATT, CDR2 SNEGSKA (reference sequence). The CDR3 covers 16 residues. With V trimmed by 7 bases and J by 1 base, 15 bases remained unmatched. The CDR3 DNA is TGCAGTGTTGAGAGCCTAGCGGGCTGGGGATCCTACGAGCAGTACTTC. Protein sequence: CSVESLAGWGSYEQYF.

On this clonotype itself: The junction differs from germline at one of its ends, possibly a read error. The genes are TRBV5-1 and TRBJ1-4, with 9 positions matching TRBD1. Per the germline V gene, CDR1 is SGHRS and CDR2 is YFSETQ. This CDR3 comprises 15 residues. CDR3 in DNA: TGTGCCAGCAGCTCCGGACAGGGGCCTCTTGGAAAACTGTTTTTT. This codes for CASSSGQGPLGKLFF. Full variable domain (missing parts from reference TRBV5-1 and TRBJ1-4): KAGVTQTPRYLIKTRGQQVTLSCSPISGHRSVSWYQQTPGQGLQFLFEYFSETQRNKGNFPGRFSGRQFSNSRSEMNVSTLELGDSALYLCASSSGQGPLGKLFFGSGTQLSVL.

This chain links TRBV6-6 with TRBJ1-5, with D unresolved. The CDR3 consists of 13 residues. V was pared by 5 bases and J by 11 bases, with 16 bases between. Germline V gene sequence: CDR1 MNHNY, CDR2 SVGAGI (reference sequence). CDR3 sequence: CASSVGTQETQHF. CDR3 nucleotides: TGTGCCAGCAGTGTCGGCACTCAAGAGACCCAGCATTTT.

This clonotype was seen once. The chain is built from TRBV5-1 and TRBJ1-6; TRBD1 matches at 7 bases. V trimming: 4 bases; J trimming: 6 bases; junction bases outside the gene matches: 4. The germline gives CDR1 SGHRS, CDR2 YFSETQ. This CDR3 contains 14 residues. The CDR3 protein is CASSDGTANSPLHF. CDR3 nucleotide sequence: TGCGCCAGCAGCGACGGGACAGCTAATTCACCCCTCCACTTT.

The rearrangement joins TRBV29-1 to TRBJ2-5; TRBD1 is a possible D gene (6 bases). The germline V gene has CDR1 SQVTM and CDR2 ANQGSEA. The CDR3 covers 15 residues. V lost 1 base, J lost 2 bases, and 14 bases lay in between. The CDR3 DNA follows: TGCAGCGTTGAAGGGACAGACTCTGGGCAAGAGACCCAGTACTTC. It is translated as CSVEGTDSGQETQYF.

This clonotype was seen ten or more times. V usage is TRBV12-3 or TRBV12-4 and J usage is TRBJ1-2; D unresolved. The CDR3 is 18 residues long. The V end lost 1 base, the J end lost 2 bases, and 20 bases lay between the germline ends. CDR3: CASSLGGESLRSNYGYTF. The CDR3, as DNA: TGTGCCAGCAGTTTAGGCGGGGAATCATTGCGCTCGAACTATGGCTACACCTTC.

The chain combines TRBV19 with TRBJ1-1; no clear D gene. The CDR3 loop spans 15 amino acids. Trimming pared 11 bases from V and 4 bases from J, leaving 23 bases between. Germline CDR1 is LNHDA and CDR2 is SQIVND (reference sequence). The CDR3 region has the DNA TGTGCCTGGAGTGTACTTGCAGCTAAAGCCACTGAAGCTTTCTTT. Its protein product is CAWSVLAAKATEAFF.

This clonotype was seen repeatedly, ten times or more. The chain carries TRBV5-1 and TRBJ2-5, with D possibly TRBD1 on 5 matching bases. V dropped 0 bases and J dropped 4 bases, with 28 bases sitting between them. The germline V gene has CDR1 SGHRS and CDR2 YFSETQ. The length of the CDR3 is 20 residues. The CDR3 reads CASSLAEGAFPVTGPETQYF. The CDR3 region has the DNA TGCGCCAGCAGCTTGGCCGAAGGAGCGTTCCCCGTCACAGGCCCAGAGACCCAGTACTTC.

This clonotype was seen repeatedly, ten times or more. The chain's CDR3 is CSARDSRASPLHF. As DNA, the CDR3 is TGCAGTGCTAGAGATTCCAGGGCTTCACCCCTCCACTTT. The chain is built from TRBV20-1 and TRBJ1-6; D possibly corresponds to TRBD1 (5 bases). The CDR3 spans 13 residues. Deletions cut 0 bases from V and 9 bases from J, with 9 bases between. Germline CDR1 DFQATT, CDR2 SNEGSKA (reference sequence).

This rearrangement joins TRBV29-1 to TRBJ2-1; the match to TRBD1 covers 8 bases. CDR3 length: 15 residues. V lost 4 bases to trimming and J lost 7 bases; unmatched junction nucleotides: 12. From germline, CDR1 is SQVTM and CDR2 ANQGSEA. CDR3 coding DNA: TGCAGCGTTGCACAGGGGGGAAACTCGATGAATGAGCAGTTCTTC. Translating it yields CSVAQGGNSMNEQFF.

As concerns this clonotype: This may come from a read error, since a much larger clone is one base off. The chain has TRBV19 and TRBJ2-2, with TRBD2 matching over 9 bases. Germline V gene data show CDR1 as LNHDA and CDR2 as SQIVND (reference sequence). V lost 3 bases to trimming and J lost 10 bases; unmatched junction nucleotides: 15. The CDR3 runs to 17 residues. The CDR3 loop is CASSISGTSLSSEELFF. DNA for the CDR3: TGTGCCAGTAGTATCTCTGGGACTAGCCTTTCTTCCGAGGAGCTGTTTTTT.

This clonotype was counted between two and nine times. The chain uses TRBV9 and TRBJ1-2; D is ambiguous. The CDR3 is made up of 15 amino acids. V was clipped by 0 bases and J by 1 base, with 10 bases between them. The germline gives CDR1 SGDLS, CDR2 YYNGEE. CDR3 DNA sequence: TGTGCCAGCAGCGTAGGGCCAGGAGTTAACTATGGCTACACCTTC. Its translation: CASSVGPGVNYGYTF.

The chain carries TRBV7-9 and TRBJ2-3; 10 bases are shared with TRBD2. The junction had 6 bases not matched to a gene; V was cut back by 5 bases and J by 4 bases. The CDR3 runs to 15 residues. CDR1 is SEHNR and CDR2 is FQNEAQ in the germline V gene (reference sequence). CDR3 sequence (DNA): TGTGCCAGCAGCAGGTTAGCGGGAGGCCCAGATACGCAGTATTTT. As protein: CASSRLAGGPDTQYF.

This rearrangement joins TRBV29-1 to TRBJ2-7; D possibly matches TRBD1 or TRBD2 (5 bases each). Trimming took 6 bases from V and 2 from J, leaving 20 bases between them. The CDR3 totals 15 residues. The germline V gene has CDR1 SQVTM and CDR2 ANQGSEA. This chain's CDR3 is CSVTLMDTGTYEQYF. The DNA for the CDR3 is TGCAGCGTCACCTTGATGGACACGGGGACCTACGAGCAGTACTTC.

The sample holds many counts of this clonotype. J is TRBJ1-4 and V is TRBV20-1, with a tentative D call TRBD1 (6 bases). This CDR3 region has 13 residues. CDR1 and CDR2 from the germline V gene are DFQATT and SNEGSKA (reference sequence). V was trimmed by 4 bases and J by 5 bases, leaving 11 bases between them. The chain's CDR3 is CSAINRANEKLFF. The CDR3, as DNA: TGCAGTGCTATTAACAGGGCCAATGAAAAACTGTTTTTT.

The chain employs TRBV7-2 and TRBJ1-3, with D perhaps matching TRBD1 (5 bases). CDR3 length: 15 amino acids. V was cut by 2 bases and J by 6 bases, with 14 bases left in between. Germline V gene data show CDR1 as SGHTA and CDR2 as FQGNSA. The CDR3 region is CASSLRTSGANTIYF. The CDR3, as DNA: TGTGCCAGCAGCTTAAGAACTAGCGGGGCAAACACCATATATTTT.

This clonotype turned up a few times. This chain joins TRBV19 and TRBJ1-5; D is undetermined. Germline values: CDR1 LNHDA, CDR2 SQIVND (reference sequence). The CDR3 is 15 residues long. Between the trimmed V and J ends, which lost 7 bases and 0 bases, there was a span of 13 bases. The CDR3 DNA reads TGTGCCAGTAACCAGGACGGCACTAGCAATCAGCCCCAGCATTTT. It is translated as CASNQDGTSNQPQHF. Combining the CDR3 with reference TRBV19 and TRBJ1-5 gives the whole variable domain DGGITQSPKYLFRKEGQNVTLSCEQNLNHDAMYWYRQDPGQGLRLIYYSQIVNDFQKGDIAEGYSVSREKKESFPLTVTSAQKNPTAFYLCASNQDGTSNQPQHFGDGTRLSIL.

With regard to this clonotype: A much larger clone is a single base away; this may be a read error. The gene calls are TRBV5-1 and TRBJ1-1, with TRBD1 identical over 11 bases. The CDR3 totals 14 residues. The germline V gene encodes CDR1 SGHRS and CDR2 YFSETQ. CDR3 nucleotide sequence: TGTGCCAGCAGCTGCGGACAGGGGGCCACTGAAGCTTTCTTT. Protein: CASSCGQGATEAFF.

This clonotype was counted ten times or more. The junction departs from the called germline gene at one end, perhaps through a read error. V and J are TRBV5-1 and TRBJ2-7; D unresolved. This CDR3 is built from 15 residues. The V gene's germline CDR1 is SGHRS and CDR2 YFSETQ. CDR3 DNA: TGTGCCAGCAGCTTAGGCCTGGGGAATACCTACGAGCAGTACTTC. Encoded protein: CASSLGLGNTYEQYF.

This clonotype was detected only a few times. V usage is TRBV15 and J usage is TRBJ2-5; D remains unclear. Trimming removed 2 bases at V and 3 bases at J, with 4 bases between. The CDR3 contains 12 residues. The germline V gene encodes CDR1 LNHNV and CDR2 YYDKDF (reference sequence). The CDR3 here is CATSRPKETQYF. The CDR3 bases are TGTGCCACCAGCAGACCTAAAGAGACCCAGTACTTC.

The chain recombines TRBV29-1 with TRBJ2-4; D is unclear. Germline CDR1 reads SQVTM; CDR2 reads ANQGSEA. The CDR3 contains 11 residues. Trimming took off 6 bases at V and 5 bases at J, with 8 bases between the two ends. CDR3 nucleotide sequence: TGCAGCGTAGTGTCCCAAAACATTCAGTACTTC. Residues: CSVVSQNIQYF.

In its sample, this clonotype was seen many times. The CDR3 nucleotides read TGTGCCAGCGGCCGCCCGAACACCGGGGAGCTGTTTTTT. Translated, it gives CASGRPNTGELFF. The chain joins TRBV9 to TRBJ2-2; D ambiguous. CDR3 length equals 13 residues. Germline V gene lookup returns CDR1 SGDLS and CDR2 YYNGEE. Trimming took off 7 bases at V and 0 bases at J, with 7 bases between the two ends. Using reference TRBV9 and TRBJ2-2 for the parts outside the CDR3, the full variable domain is DSGVTQTPKHLITATGQRVTLRCSPRSGDLSVYWYQQSLDQGLQFLIQYYNGEERAKGNILERFSAQQFPDLHSELNLSSLELGDSALYFCASGRPNTGELFFGEGSRLTVL.

This clonotype was observed at least ten times. The chain joins TRBV6-6 to TRBJ2-2; D remains ambiguous. Germline V CDR1 and CDR2: MNHNY, SVGAGI (reference sequence). V was cut by 2 bases and J by 2 bases, with 6 bases left in between. This CDR3 contains 14 residues. This chain's CDR3 is CASSYNSNTGELFF. CDR3 bases: TGTGCCAGCAGTTACAACAGTAACACCGGGGAGCTGTTTTTT.

The CDR3 coding sequence is TGCGCCAGCAGCCAAGATAGGGAGGATTTCTATAATTCACCCCTCCACTTT. Residues: CASSQDREDFYNSPLHF. J is TRBJ1-6 and V is TRBV4-1; D is unresolved. Trimming removed 0 bases at V and 3 bases at J, with 12 bases between. The CDR3 totals 17 residues. Per germline, CDR1 MGHRA and CDR2 YSYEKL.

This clonotype has ten or more counts. V is TRBV29-1 and J is TRBJ1-1; D is undetermined. The CDR3 is 12 amino acids. Germline values: CDR1 SQVTM, CDR2 ANQGSEA. Between the trimmed V and J ends, which lost 8 bases and 4 bases, there was a span of 14 bases. The DNA of the CDR3 is TGCAGCTCAATAGGGCCGGGCACTGAAGCTTTCTTT. This encodes CSSIGPGTEAFF.

In the case of this clonotype: Since a much larger clone is just one base distant, this may be a read error. This sequence joins TRBV10-3 and TRBJ2-5; a weak D match, TRBD2 (5 bases). The CDR3 totals 15 residues. Germline V gene data show CDR1 as ENHRY and CDR2 as SYGVKD. CDR3 in amino acids: CASSKATTRQETQYF. The CDR3 DNA reads TGTGCCAGCAGTAAAGCGACAACTAGACAAGAGACCCAGTACTTC.